The 13 T cell receptor beta chains given below trace back to one sample, sequenced in a study of blood T cells in healthy people across ages. A second PCR, run for about 7 to 11 cycles, used a sample-barcoded 5' primer plus a J-beta primer mix. Using its own MiXCR run on the 5' RACE reads, TCRdb lists one record per CDR3 protein. The data contain some 550,000 distinct CDR3 sequences, 40% to 55% of them singletons. What was sequenced was blood. These receptors were taken from a man older than 75 in good health.

CDR3 nucleotide sequence: TGTGCCAGCAGCTTTAGTTCAGGACAGTACTATGGCTACACCTTC. Its protein is CASSFSSGQYYGYTF. The chain has TRBV7-2 and TRBJ1-2, with TRBD1 as a possible D gene (6 bases). The CDR3 extends over 15 amino acids. Trimming cost V 3 bases and J 3 bases, with 14 bases left between them. Germline V gene data show CDR1 as SGHTA and CDR2 as FQGNSA. Full variable domain (remainder filled in from reference TRBV7-2 and TRBJ1-2): GAGVSQSPSNKVTEKGKDVELRCDPISGHTALYWYRQSLGQGLEFLIYFQGNSAPDKSGLPSDRFSAERTGGSVSTLTIQRTQQEDSAVYLCASSFSSGQYYGYTFGSGTRLTVV.

This clonotype was counted a few times. The chain uses TRBV29-1 and TRBJ1-5; no firm D call. CDR3 length equals 13 residues. Germline CDR1 and CDR2: SQVTM and ANQGSEA. Between the trimmed V and J ends, which lost 4 bases and 4 bases, there was a span of 11 bases. In DNA form, the CDR3 reads TGCAGCGTTGGGACCGCCACTAATCAGCCCCAGCATTTT. Protein sequence: CSVGTATNQPQHF.

This clonotype came up a few times. The CDR3, as DNA: TGTGCCAGCAGCGGAAACAGGGCGTGGGAGACCCAGTACTTC. Translated, it gives CASSGNRAWETQYF. The V call is TRBV5-6, the J call TRBJ2-5; a weak D match, TRBD1 (6 bases). The CDR3 loop spans 14 amino acids. Germline V gene data show CDR1 as SGHDT and CDR2 as YYEEEE. Trimming shortened V by 4 bases and J by 5 bases, and 15 bases separated the two germline ends.

The chain couples TRBV27 to TRBJ2-3; D possibly corresponds to TRBD1 (6 bases). Germline CDR1 MNHEY, CDR2 SMNVEV (reference sequence). Trimming shortened V by 8 bases and J by 0 bases, and 9 bases separated the two germline ends. The CDR3 totals 13 residues. DNA for the CDR3: TGTGCCAGCGGGGGCTTTAGCACAGATACGCAGTATTTT. Translation gives CASGGFSTDTQYF.

In its sample, this clonotype was seen a few times. The rearrangement uses TRBV4-1 and TRBJ1-1; no firm D call. Trimming cost V 4 bases and J 0 bases, with 6 bases left between them. CDR1 MGHRA and CDR2 YSYEKL come from the germline V gene. CDR3 length: 13 residues. In DNA form, the CDR3 reads TGCGCCAGCAGCCTGCCAATGAACACTGAAGCTTTCTTT. It encodes CASSLPMNTEAFF.

The gene calls are TRBV28 and TRBJ1-4; 9 bases are shared with TRBD1. Germline V gives CDR1 MDHEN, CDR2 SYDVKM. V lost 5 bases, J lost 6 bases, and 7 bases stayed unmatched. This CDR3 region has 15 residues. DNA for the CDR3: TGTGCCAGCAGTCCACAGAGGACAGGGGATGAAAAACTGTTTTTT. Translated: CASSPQRTGDEKLFF.

The genes are TRBV20-1 and TRBJ2-1; D possibly corresponds to TRBD1 (5 bases). CDR3 length: 14 amino acids. V lost 3 bases, J lost 2 bases, and 11 bases lay in between. The germline CDR1 and CDR2 sequences are DFQATT and SNEGSKA (reference sequence). The CDR3 sequence is CSASRVIPYNEQFF. The CDR3 DNA sequence: TGCAGTGCTAGCAGGGTCATTCCCTACAATGAGCAGTTCTTC.

This clonotype has ten or more counts. The junction and the germline gene differ at one end; a read error may be behind it. This rearrangement joins TRBV6-5 to TRBJ2-1; 9 bases are a match to TRBD2. This CDR3 is built from 15 residues. Germline assignment: CDR1 MNHEY and CDR2 SVGAGI. CDR3 coding DNA: TGTGCCAGCAGAAGAGGGACTAGCTCCCACAATGAGCAGTTCTTC. It translates to CASRRGTSSHNEQFF.

The V gene is TRBV12-5, the J gene TRBJ2-4, with D unresolved. V lost 8 bases to trimming and J lost 8 bases, with 19 bases between them. This CDR3 is 14 amino acids long. Germline V gives CDR1 LGHNT, CDR2 FRNRAP. As DNA, the CDR3 is TGTGCTAGTAGAAGGGTGAGGTCGAAGGACATTCAGTACTTC. Amino acid sequence: CASRRVRSKDIQYF. The full variable domain, its missing parts supplied by reference TRBV12-5 and TRBJ2-4, is DARVTQTPRHKVTEMGQEVTMRCQPILGHNTVFWYRQTMMQGLELLAYFRNRAPLDDSGMPKDRFSAEMPDATLATLKIQPSEPRDSAVYFCASRRVRSKDIQYFGAGTRLSVL.

This clonotype was seen only a few times. A much bigger clone sits one base away, suggesting this may be a read error. The rearrangement links TRBV6-5 to TRBJ2-5; D may be TRBD2 (5 bases). The CDR3 covers 17 residues. V was clipped by 0 bases and J by 2 bases, with 16 bases between them. The V gene's germline CDR1 is MNHEY and CDR2 SVGAGI. CDR3 sequence: CASSYSLGWSGQETQYF. The CDR3 region has the DNA TGTGCCAGCAGTTACTCTCTCGGATGGTCGGGACAAGAGACCCAGTACTTC.

The chain recombines TRBV7-9 with TRBJ2-5, with D uncertain. Germline CDR1 SEHNR, CDR2 FQNEAQ (reference sequence). The germline V and J ends were trimmed by 1 base and 11 bases, with 11 bases remaining between them. This CDR3 has 12 amino acids. Here the CDR3 DNA reads TGTGCCAGCAGCTTAGTTTCGTGGCAGCAGTACTTC. It encodes CASSLVSWQQYF.

V and J are TRBV7-9 and TRBJ2-4; D may match TRBD1 or TRBD2 (6 bases each). Trimming removed 3 bases from V and 13 bases from J, with 19 bases in between. The CDR3 has 14 amino acids. Germline V gene data show CDR1 as SEHNR and CDR2 as FQNEAQ (reference sequence). The CDR3 nucleotides are TGTGCCAGCAGCTTGGAAAGTCGGGGGCCAAAGCAGTACTTC. Protein sequence: CASSLESRGPKQYF.

The chain links TRBV14 to TRBJ1-2; D is ambiguous. Trimming left V 4 bases short and J 7 bases short, with 10 bases between. CDR1 and CDR2 (germline): SGHDN, FVKESK. CDR3 length equals 12 residues. In DNA, the CDR3 is TGTGCCAGCAGCCGAGCGGGTTTTGGCTACACCTTC. Its protein product is CASSRAGFGYTF.